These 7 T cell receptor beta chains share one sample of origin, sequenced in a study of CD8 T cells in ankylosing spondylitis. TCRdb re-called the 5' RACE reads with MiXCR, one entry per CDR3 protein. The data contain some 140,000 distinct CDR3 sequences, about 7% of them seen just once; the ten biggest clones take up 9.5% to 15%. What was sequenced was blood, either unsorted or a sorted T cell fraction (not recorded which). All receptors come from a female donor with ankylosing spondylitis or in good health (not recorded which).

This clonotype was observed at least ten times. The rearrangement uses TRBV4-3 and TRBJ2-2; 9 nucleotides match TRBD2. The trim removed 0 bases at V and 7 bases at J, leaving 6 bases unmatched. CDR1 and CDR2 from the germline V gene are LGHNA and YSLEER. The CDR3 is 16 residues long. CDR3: CASSQDGLAGSGELFF. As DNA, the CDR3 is TGCGCCAGCAGCCAAGATGGGCTAGCGGGGAGCGGGGAGCTGTTTTTT.

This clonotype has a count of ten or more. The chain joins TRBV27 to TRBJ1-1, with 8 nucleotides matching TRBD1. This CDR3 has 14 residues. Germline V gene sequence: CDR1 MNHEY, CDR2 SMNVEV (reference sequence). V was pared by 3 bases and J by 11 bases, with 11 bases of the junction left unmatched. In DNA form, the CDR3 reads TGTGCCAGCAGTTTTTCGACAGGGGTAAAGGGGGCTTTCTTT. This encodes CASSFSTGVKGAFF.

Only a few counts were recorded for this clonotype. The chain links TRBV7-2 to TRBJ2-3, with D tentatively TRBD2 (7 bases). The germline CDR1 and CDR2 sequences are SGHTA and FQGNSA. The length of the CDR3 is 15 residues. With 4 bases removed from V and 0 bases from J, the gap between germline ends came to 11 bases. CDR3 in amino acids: CASSWGGTSTDTQYF. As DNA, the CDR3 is TGTGCCAGCAGCTGGGGGGGCACTAGCACAGATACGCAGTATTTT.

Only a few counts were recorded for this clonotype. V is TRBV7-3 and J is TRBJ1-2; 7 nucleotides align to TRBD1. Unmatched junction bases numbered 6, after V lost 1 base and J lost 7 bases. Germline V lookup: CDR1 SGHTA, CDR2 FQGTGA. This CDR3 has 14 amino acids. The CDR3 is CASSLSVTGAGYTF. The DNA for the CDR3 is TGTGCCAGCAGCTTAAGTGTAACAGGGGCTGGCTACACCTTC.

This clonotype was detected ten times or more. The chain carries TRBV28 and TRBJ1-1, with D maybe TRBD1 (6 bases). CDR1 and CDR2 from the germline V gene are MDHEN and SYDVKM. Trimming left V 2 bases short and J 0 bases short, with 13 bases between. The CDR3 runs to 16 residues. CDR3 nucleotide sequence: TGTGCCAGCAGTTTAGGGGGCGGGGTGATGAACACTGAAGCTTTCTTT. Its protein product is CASSLGGGVMNTEAFF.

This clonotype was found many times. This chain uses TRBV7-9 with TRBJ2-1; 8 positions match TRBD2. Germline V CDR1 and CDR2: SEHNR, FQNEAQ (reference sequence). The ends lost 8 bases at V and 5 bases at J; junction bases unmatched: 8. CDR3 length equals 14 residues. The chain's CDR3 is CASHLAGLNNEQFF. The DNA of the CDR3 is TGTGCCAGCCATTTAGCGGGGTTAAACAATGAGCAGTTCTTC.

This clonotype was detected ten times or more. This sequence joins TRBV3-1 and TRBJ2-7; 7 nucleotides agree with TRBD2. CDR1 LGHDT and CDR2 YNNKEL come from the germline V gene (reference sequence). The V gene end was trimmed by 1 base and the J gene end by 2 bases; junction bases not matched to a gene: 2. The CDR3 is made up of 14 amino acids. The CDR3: CASSQVGGTYEQYF. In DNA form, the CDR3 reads TGTGCCAGCAGCCAAGTGGGGGGGACCTACGAGCAGTACTTC.